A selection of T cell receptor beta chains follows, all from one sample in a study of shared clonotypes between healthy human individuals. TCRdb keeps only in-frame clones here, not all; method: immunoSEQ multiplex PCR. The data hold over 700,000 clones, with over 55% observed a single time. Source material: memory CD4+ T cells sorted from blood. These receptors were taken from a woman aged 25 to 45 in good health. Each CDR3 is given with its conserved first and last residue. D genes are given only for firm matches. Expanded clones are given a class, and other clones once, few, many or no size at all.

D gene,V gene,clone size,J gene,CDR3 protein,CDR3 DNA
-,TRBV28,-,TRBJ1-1,CASSVPTVNTEAFF,TGTGCCAGCAGTGTCCCGACAGTGAACACTGAAGCTTTCTTT
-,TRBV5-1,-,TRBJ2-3,CASSAQGTDTQYF,TGCGCCAGCAGCGCTCAGGGCACAGATACGCAGTATTTT
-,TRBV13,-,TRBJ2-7,CASSLIGSSYEQYF,TGTGCCAGCAGCTTAATAGGCTCCTCCTACGAGCAGTACTTC
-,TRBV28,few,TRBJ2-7,CASSSPGGYSYEQYF,TGTGCCAGCAGTTCTCCGGGGGGCTACTCCTACGAGCAGTACTTC
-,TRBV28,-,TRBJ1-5,CASSFVREGRVKGSNQPQHF,TGTGCCAGCAGTTTCGTTCGCGAGGGGCGGGTTAAGGGTAGCAATCAGCCCCAGCATTTT
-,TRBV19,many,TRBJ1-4,CASSDRGHEKLFF,TGTGCCAGTAGTGATCGGGGACATGAAAAACTGTTTTTT
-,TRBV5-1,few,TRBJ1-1,CASSLEQPKRAFF,TGCGCCAGCAGCCTAGAACAACCTAAGAGAGCTTTCTTT
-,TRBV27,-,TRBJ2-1,CASSIRLEWGRVGYNEQFF,TGTGCCAGCAGTATTCGACTAGAATGGGGTCGGGTTGGGTACAATGAGCAGTTCTTC
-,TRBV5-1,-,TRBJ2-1,CASSSGKMRNEQFF,TGCGCCAGCAGCTCCGGGAAGATGCGCAATGAGCAGTTCTTC
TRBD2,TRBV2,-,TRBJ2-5,CASELNGLGGAQYF,TGTGCCAGCGAACTAAACGGACTGGGGGGGGCCCAGTACTTC
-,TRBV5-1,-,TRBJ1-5,CASSPVSGGWNQPQHF,TGCGCCAGCAGCCCAGTTTCCGGGGGCTGGAATCAGCCCCAGCATTTT
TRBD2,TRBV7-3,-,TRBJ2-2,CASSSTGGFAGELFF,TGTGCCAGCAGCTCTACGGGAGGTTTTGCCGGGGAGCTGTTTTTT
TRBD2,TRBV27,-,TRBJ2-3,CASSRAGGTDTQYF,TGTGCCAGCAGTCGGGCGGGGGGTACGGATACGCAGTATTTT
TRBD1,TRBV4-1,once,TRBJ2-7,CASSQERDSEQYF,TGCGCCAGCAGCCAAGAACGGGACAGCGAGCAGTACTTC
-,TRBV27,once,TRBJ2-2,CASSLSGYGELFF,TGTGCCAGCAGTCTAAGCGGGTACGGGGAGCTGTTTTTT
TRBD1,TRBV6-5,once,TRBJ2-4,CASSYRQGKNIQYF,TGTGCCAGCAGTTACCGACAGGGTAAAAACATTCAGTACTTC
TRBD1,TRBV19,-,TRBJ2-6,CASRRQGDGANVLTF,TGTGCCAGTAGGCGACAGGGGGATGGGGCCAACGTCCTGACTTTC
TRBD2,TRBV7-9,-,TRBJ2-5,CASSENGLEQETQYF,TGTGCCAGCAGCGAAAACGGACTAGAACAAGAGACCCAGTACTTC
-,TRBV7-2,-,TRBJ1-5,CASSSGGNQPQHF,TGTGCCAGCAGTTCTGGTGGCAATCAGCCCCAGCATTTT
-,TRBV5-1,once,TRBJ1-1,CASSLRRAREGTEAFF,TGCGCCAGCAGCTTGAGAAGGGCCCGCGAGGGCACTGAAGCTTTCTTT
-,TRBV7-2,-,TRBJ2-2,CASSLESVVRGTGELFF,TGTGCCAGCAGCTTAGAATCGGTAGTTCGGGGCACCGGGGAGCTGTTTTTT
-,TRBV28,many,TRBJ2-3,CASSLGGNSDTQYF,TGTGCCAGCAGTTTAGGAGGGAATTCAGATACGCAGTATTTT
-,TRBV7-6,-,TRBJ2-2,CASSRRQGYGLAGELFF,TGTGCCAGCAGCCGCAGGCAAGGCTACGGATTAGCCGGGGAGCTGTTTTTT
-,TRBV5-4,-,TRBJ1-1,CASNYQSRGFTEAFF,TGTGCCAGCAACTACCAAAGCAGGGGATTCACTGAAGCTTTCTTT
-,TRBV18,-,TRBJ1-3,CASSPPGNTIYF,TGTGCCAGCTCACCCCCTGGAAACACCATATATTTT
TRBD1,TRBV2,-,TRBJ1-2,CASRGQGSYGYTF,TGTGCCAGCAGGGGACAGGGGAGCTATGGCTACACCTTC
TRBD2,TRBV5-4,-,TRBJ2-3,CASSLRLAGGSTDTQYF,TGTGCCAGCAGCCTCCGACTAGCGGGAGGTAGCACAGATACGCAGTATTTT
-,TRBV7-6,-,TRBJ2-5,CATSNTQETQYF,TGTGCCACCAGCAATACCCAAGAGACCCAGTACTTC
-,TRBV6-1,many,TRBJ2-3,CASSEEAGGTDTQYF,TGTGCCAGCAGTGAAGAAGCAGGGGGCACAGATACGCAGTATTTT
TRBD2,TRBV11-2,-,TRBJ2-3,CASSFRRTSGRADTQYF,TGTGCCAGCAGCTTCCGCCGGACTAGCGGGAGGGCAGATACGCAGTATTTT
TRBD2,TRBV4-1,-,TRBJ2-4,CASSQPTSGRNIQYF,TGCGCCAGCAGCCAACCTACTAGCGGGAGAAACATTCAGTACTTC
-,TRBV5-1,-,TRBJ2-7,CASSEQGPGVDEQYF,TGCGCCAGCAGTGAACAGGGGCCGGGAGTAGACGAGCAGTACTTC
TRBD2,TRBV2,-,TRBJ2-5,CASSARTSGQETQYF,TGTGCCAGCAGCGCGCGGACTAGCGGCCAAGAGACCCAGTACTTC
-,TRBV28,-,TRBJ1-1,CASGGAGLRSTEAFF,TGTGCCAGCGGGGGTGCGGGACTCCGGAGCACTGAAGCTTTCTTT
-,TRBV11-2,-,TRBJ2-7,CASSFRTNGYEQYF,TGTGCCAGCAGCTTTCGGACTAACGGCTACGAGCAGTACTTC
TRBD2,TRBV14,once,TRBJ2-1,CASSGGGGGSHYEQFF,TGTGCCAGCAGTGGCGGTGGCGGCGGGAGCCACTATGAGCAGTTCTTC
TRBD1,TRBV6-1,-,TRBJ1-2,CASRFSDRAEGYTF,TGTGCCAGCAGATTTTCCGACAGGGCGGAAGGCTACACCTTC
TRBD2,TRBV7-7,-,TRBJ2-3,CASSLTSVDTQYF,TGTGCCAGCAGCCTGACTAGCGTCGATACGCAGTATTTT
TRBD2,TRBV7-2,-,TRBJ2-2,CASSSSGRALRELFF,TGTGCCAGCAGTTCCAGCGGGAGGGCCCTTAGGGAGCTGTTTTTT
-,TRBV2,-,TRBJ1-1,CASHGNANTEAFF,TGTGCCAGCCATGGGAATGCGAACACTGAAGCTTTCTTT
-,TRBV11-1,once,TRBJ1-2,CASSLAGDGYTF,TGTGCCAGCAGCTTGGCAGGGGACGGCTACACCTTC
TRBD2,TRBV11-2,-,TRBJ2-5,CASSQGSGTRGEETQYF,TGTGCCAGCAGCCAAGGTTCCGGGACTCGGGGGGAAGAGACCCAGTACTTC
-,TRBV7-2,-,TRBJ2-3,CASSLSTSDTQYF,TGTGCCAGCAGCTTGTCAACATCGGATACGCAGTATTTT
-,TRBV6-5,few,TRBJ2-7,CASSVEAPASYEQYF,TGTGCCAGCAGTGTAGAGGCCCCGGCATCCTACGAGCAGTACTTC
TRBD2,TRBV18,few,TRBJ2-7,CASSPNQLGSGSYEQYF,TGTGCCAGCTCACCAAACCAGTTGGGTAGCGGGAGCTACGAGCAGTACTTC
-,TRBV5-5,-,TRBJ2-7,CASSLASAPYEQYF,TGTGCCAGCAGCTTGGCGTCAGCCCCCTACGAGCAGTACTTC
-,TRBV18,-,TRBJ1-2,CASSPGVGRYGYTF,TGTGCCAGCTCACCAGGAGTCGGACGCTATGGCTACACCTTC
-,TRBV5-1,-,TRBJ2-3,CASSLGSPADTQYF,TGCGCCAGCAGCTTGGGTTCTCCCGCAGATACGCAGTATTTT
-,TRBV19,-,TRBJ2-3,CASSIWGPADTQYF,TGTGCCAGTAGTATCTGGGGGCCCGCAGATACGCAGTATTTT
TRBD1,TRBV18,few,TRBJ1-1,CASSPATGLNTEAFF,TGTGCCAGCTCACCGGCGACAGGGCTGAACACTGAAGCTTTCTTT
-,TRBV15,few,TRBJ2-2,CATSSQTSLVGELFF,TGTGCCACCAGCAGTCAAACTAGCCTAGTCGGGGAGCTGTTTTTT
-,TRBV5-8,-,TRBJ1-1,CASSLGTGNTEAFF,TGTGCCAGCAGCCTGGGGACGGGGAACACTGAAGCTTTCTTT
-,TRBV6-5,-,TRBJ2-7,CASSYSRGLQDEQYF,TGTGCCAGCAGTTACTCCAGGGGCTTACAAGACGAGCAGTACTTC
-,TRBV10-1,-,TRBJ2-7,CASSESGKSYEQYF,TGCGCCAGCAGTGAGTCGGGAAAGTCCTACGAGCAGTACTTC
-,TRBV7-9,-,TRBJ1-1,CASSLVRNTEAFF,TGTGCCAGCAGCTTAGTCCGGAACACTGAAGCTTTCTTT